The 18 T cell receptor beta chains in this list originate from one sample, sequenced in a study of human T cells and chemical hapten exposure. TCRdb re-derived calls from the RACE reads in MiXCR, one entry per CDR3 protein. The repertoire holds about 340,000 distinct CDR3 sequences, with around 7% as singletons. Time point described: patch test 1, 2 weeks after DPC sensitization. The treatment: therapeutic diphenylcyclopropenone sensitization with weekly scalp DPC. The sample in question was whole blood, obtained in connection with sensitization to the hapten diphenylcyclopropenone (DPC). The source of these receptors is a woman in her late teens or twenties with alopecia areata. Some clones in this sample may be carry-over from other donors' samples.

The J gene is TRBJ2-3, the V gene TRBV7-2; the match to TRBD2 covers 7 bases. The ends lost 6 bases at V and 6 bases at J; junction bases unmatched: 12. Germline lookup yields CDR1 SGHTA and CDR2 FQGNSA. This CDR3 spans 15 amino acids. CDR3 amino acids: CASRVAGPEGDTQYF. DNA for the CDR3: TGTGCCAGCAGAGTAGCGGGTCCAGAGGGGGATACGCAGTATTTT. Full variable domain (rest looked up from reference TRBV7-2 and TRBJ2-3): GAGVSQSPSNKVTEKGKDVELRCDPISGHTALYWYRQSLGQGLEFLIYFQGNSAPDKSGLPSDRFSAERTGGSVSTLTIQRTQQEDSAVYLCASRVAGPEGDTQYFGPGTRLTVL.

This clonotype was observed at least ten times. This chain uses TRBV6-1 with TRBJ1-5; no definite D call. CDR3 length equals 13 residues. V was cut by 3 bases and J by 4 bases, with 7 bases left in between. Germline-derived CDR1 and CDR2 are MNHNS and SASEGT. CDR3 DNA: TGTGCCAGCAGTGATACCGGGAATCAGCCCCAGCATTTT. Amino acid sequence: CASSDTGNQPQHF.

In its sample, this clonotype was seen many times. The chain has TRBV7-9 and TRBJ2-3; D remains unclear. Germline V CDR1 and CDR2: SEHNR, FQNEAQ (reference sequence). The CDR3 totals 13 residues. The V end lost 5 bases, the J end lost 4 bases, and 10 bases lay between the germline ends. The CDR3 region is CASSPSPSDTQYF. In DNA form, the CDR3 reads TGTGCCAGCAGCCCCTCTCCCTCAGATACGCAGTATTTT.

The rearrangement links TRBV5-1 to TRBJ1-3, with TRBD1 as a possible D gene (5 bases). Germline-derived CDR1 and CDR2 are SGHRS and YFSETQ. V lost 4 bases and J lost 7, with 18 bases in between. CDR3 length: 15 residues. CDR3 region: CASSPPGGVGNTIYF. The CDR3 DNA is TGCGCCAGCAGCCCGCCCGGGGGGGTCGGGAACACCATATATTTT.

This clonotype was seen at least ten times. The genes are TRBV4-3 and TRBJ2-2; TRBD1 matches 8 bases. The CDR3 consists of 14 residues. CDR1 and CDR2 from the germline V gene are LGHNA and YSLEER. V trimming: 0 bases; J trimming: 7 bases; junction bases outside the gene matches: 1. The CDR3 spells CASSQDRGRGELFF. The DNA for the CDR3 is TGCGCCAGCAGCCAAGACAGGGGGCGCGGGGAGCTGTTTTTT.

This clonotype was found a few times. CDR3 protein: CASSLFRGVGYGYTF. In DNA, the CDR3 is TGTGCCAGCAGTTTATTCAGGGGCGTAGGGTATGGCTACACCTTC. The gene calls are TRBV28 and TRBJ1-2, with D tentatively TRBD1 (6 bases). Germline CDR1 is MDHEN and CDR2 is SYDVKM. The CDR3 sequence is 15 residues long. V was trimmed by 1 base and J by 5 bases, leaving 14 bases between them.

The table lists this clonotype with many counts. The chain links TRBV6-5 to TRBJ1-1; D gene unclear. The ends were cut back, 6 bases at V and 6 bases at J, with 20 bases in the middle. The CDR3 spans 15 residues. The germline CDR1 and CDR2 sequences are MNHEY and SVGAGI. DNA for the CDR3: TGTGCCAGCAGCCGACGAACCGGGGATCGGGCTGAAGCTTTCTTT. This encodes CASSRRTGDRAEAFF.

This clonotype was seen only a few times. The chain combines TRBV6-5 with TRBJ2-7; TRBD1 agrees at 7 bases. Germline values: CDR1 MNHEY, CDR2 SVGAGI. The CDR3 is 16 amino acids. V was clipped by 3 bases and J by 0 bases; unmatched bases: 8. The CDR3 sequence is CASSYTAPGGSYEQYF. CDR3 bases: TGTGCCAGCAGTTATACGGCTCCAGGGGGCTCCTACGAGCAGTACTTC.

This clonotype came up a few times. The chain carries TRBV24-1 and TRBJ2-1; 7 bases match TRBD1. The ends lost 3 bases at V and 6 bases at J; junction bases unmatched: 4. Germline V lookup: CDR1 KGHDR, CDR2 SFDVKD. This CDR3 region has 14 residues. CDR3 bases: TGTGCCACCAGTGATAAGGGGGCGAGCAATGAGCAGTTCTTC. The encoded protein is CATSDKGASNEQFF.

This clonotype was seen many times. The V and J genes are TRBV12-3 or TRBV12-4 and TRBJ2-7; D is uncertain. This CDR3 is 12 amino acids long. The V and J ends lost 5 bases and 4 bases respectively, with 9 bases between them. CDR3 sequence (DNA): TGTGCCAGCAGTCTCTCGGAGTACGAGCAGTACTTC. This gives the protein CASSLSEYEQYF.

The chain has TRBV10-3 and TRBJ1-5, with D unresolved. This CDR3 is built from 12 residues. Germline CDR1 ENHRY, CDR2 SYGVKD. The ends were cut back, 4 bases at V and 7 bases at J, with 8 bases in the middle. The CDR3 sequence: CAISVSEQPQHF. The CDR3 DNA is TGTGCCATCAGTGTGTCGGAGCAGCCCCAGCATTTT.

In this sample, this clonotype turned up a few times. The chain employs TRBV6-6 and TRBJ2-6; unclear D gene. CDR3 size: 11 residues. Germline V gives CDR1 MNHNY, CDR2 SVGAGI (reference sequence). V lost 6 bases, J lost 11 bases, and 8 bases lay in between. The CDR3 DNA sequence: TGTGCCAGCAGACACAGAGACGTCCTGACTTTC. Its protein is CASRHRDVLTF.

This clonotype was recorded many times. The rearrangement uses TRBV29-1 and TRBJ1-1, with 10 bases aligning to TRBD1. CDR1 SQVTM and CDR2 ANQGSEA come from the germline V gene. V shed 7 bases, J shed 6 bases, and the junction held 5 bases outside the gene matches. The CDR3 extends over 12 amino acids. Here the CDR3 reads CSDGGQGAEAFF. CDR3 bases: TGCAGCGACGGTGGACAGGGGGCTGAAGCTTTCTTT. Using reference TRBV29-1 and TRBJ1-1 for the parts outside the CDR3, the full variable domain is SAVISQKPSRDICQRGTSLTIQCQVDSQVTMMFWYRQQPGQSLTLIATANQGSEATYESGFVIDKFPISRPNLTFSTLTVSNMSPEDSSIYLCSDGGQGAEAFFGQGTRLTVV.

The CDR3 DNA follows: TGCAGTGCCCAAGGGCCCGCTAACTATGGCTACACCTTC. Translation: CSAQGPANYGYTF. The chain couples TRBV20-1 to TRBJ1-2; D is uncertain. The germline V gene encodes CDR1 DFQATT and CDR2 SNEGSKA (reference sequence). Trimming removed 6 bases from V and 0 bases from J, with 11 bases in between. This CDR3 is built from 13 residues.

This clonotype was counted ten times or more. The gene calls are TRBV28 and TRBJ2-5; no firm D call. Deletions cut 6 bases from V and 2 bases from J, with 16 bases between. The germline V gene encodes CDR1 MDHEN and CDR2 SYDVKM. CDR3 length equals 15 residues. CDR3 DNA: TGTGCCAGCAGCCCGAAACTCGGGCCGCAAGAGACCCAGTACTTC. This translates into CASSPKLGPQETQYF. The full variable domain, completed using reference TRBV28 and TRBJ2-5, is DVKVTQSSRYLVKRTGEKVFLECVQDMDHENMFWYRQDPGLGLRLIYFSYDVKMKEKGDIPEGYSVSREKKERFSLILESASTNQTSMYLCASSPKLGPQETQYFGPGTRLLVL.

This clonotype was seen repeatedly, ten times or more. This chain joins TRBV28 and TRBJ1-5; D unclear. Germline loops: CDR1 MDHEN, CDR2 SYDVKM. The V and J ends lost 10 bases and 0 bases respectively, with 16 bases between them. The CDR3 extends over 15 amino acids. The CDR3 nucleotides read TGTGCCATTACCGCCAGACAAGTTAGCAATCAGCCCCAGCATTTT. It translates to CAITARQVSNQPQHF.

In its sample, this clonotype was seen many times. V gene TRBV27 combines with J gene TRBJ2-2; possibly TRBD1 for D (6 bases). Germline CDR1 reads MNHEY; CDR2 reads SMNVEV (reference sequence). Trimming removed 2 bases at V and 2 bases at J, with 9 bases between. This CDR3 region has 15 residues. CDR3 in DNA: TGTGCCAGCAGTTTAGAGGACAGCAACACCGGGGAGCTGTTTTTT. It specifies CASSLEDSNTGELFF.

This clonotype was seen at least ten times. The junction does not match germline at one end; this may be a read error. CDR3 coding DNA: TGTGCCACCAGTGGACAGGGGCTAACCTATAATTCACCCCTCCACTTT. It is translated as CATSGQGLTYNSPLHF. The chain carries TRBV10-3 and TRBJ1-6; TRBD1 aligns across 9 bases. The CDR3 length is 16 residues. CDR1 ENHRY and CDR2 SYGVKD come from the germline V gene.